The clone carrying this TCR beta chain was detected a few times. Germline CDR1 is KGHSH and CDR2 is LQKENI. The CDR3 covers 13 residues. The V segment lost 3 bases and the J segment 6 bases; nucleotides outside the gene matches: 3. Authors' processing steps: Nucleated cell number was recorded as an estimate derived from reference gene primer amplification. The assay was immunoSEQ multiplex PCR, and TCRdb's table has in-frame clones only and misses some. V and J calls and clone size are given by that table; D and trimming were obtained from the DNA. The sample records some 67,000 clones, 90% being singletons. These data originate in a study of blood T cell repertoires in COVID-19.

The sample consisted of peripheral blood. The gene calls are TRBV18 and TRBJ1-2, with 8 bases matching TRBD1. This receptor was obtained from a woman aged 18-35 years with acute or convalescent COVID-19. The CDR3 nucleotides read TGTGCCAGCTCACCGGGACAGGCGGATGGCTACACCTTC. Protein sequence: CASSPGQADGYTF.